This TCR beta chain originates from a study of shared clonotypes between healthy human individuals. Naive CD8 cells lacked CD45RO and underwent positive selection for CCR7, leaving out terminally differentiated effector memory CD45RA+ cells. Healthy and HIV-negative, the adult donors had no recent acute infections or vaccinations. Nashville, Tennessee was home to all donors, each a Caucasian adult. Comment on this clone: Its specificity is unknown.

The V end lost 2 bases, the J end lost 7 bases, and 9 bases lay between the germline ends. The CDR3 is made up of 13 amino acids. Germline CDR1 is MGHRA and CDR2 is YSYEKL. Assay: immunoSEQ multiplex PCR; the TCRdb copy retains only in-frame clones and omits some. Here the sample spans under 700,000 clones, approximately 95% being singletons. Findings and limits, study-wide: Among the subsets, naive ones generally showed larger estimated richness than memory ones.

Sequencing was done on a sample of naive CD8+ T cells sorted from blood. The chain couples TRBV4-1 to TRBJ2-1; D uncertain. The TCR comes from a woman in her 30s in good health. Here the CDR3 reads CASSQRLSNEQFF. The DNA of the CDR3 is TGCGCCAGCAGCCAAAGATTAAGTAATGAGCAGTTCTTC.